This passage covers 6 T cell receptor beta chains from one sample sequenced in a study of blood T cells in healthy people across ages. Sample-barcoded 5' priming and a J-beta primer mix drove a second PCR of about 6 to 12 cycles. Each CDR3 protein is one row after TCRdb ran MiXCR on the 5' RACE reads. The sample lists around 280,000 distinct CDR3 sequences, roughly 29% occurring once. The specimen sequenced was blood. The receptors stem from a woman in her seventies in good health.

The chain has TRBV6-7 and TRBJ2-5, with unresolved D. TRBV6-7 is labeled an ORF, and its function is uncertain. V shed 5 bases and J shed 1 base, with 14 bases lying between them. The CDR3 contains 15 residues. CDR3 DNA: TGTGCCAGCAGTCAATCTTACACCTTCCAAGAGACCCAGTACTTC. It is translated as CASSQSYTFQETQYF.

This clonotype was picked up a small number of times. CDR3 DNA sequence: TGTGCCAGCAGCTTAGGCAGGGGGAATTCACCCCTCCACTTT. This gives the protein CASSLGRGNSPLHF. The chain has TRBV7-6 and TRBJ1-6; 7 bases agree with TRBD1. Germline V lookup: CDR1 SGHVS, CDR2 FNYEAQ. After removal of 1 base from V and 7 bases from J, the junction contained 1 base not matched to a gene. The CDR3 contains 14 residues.

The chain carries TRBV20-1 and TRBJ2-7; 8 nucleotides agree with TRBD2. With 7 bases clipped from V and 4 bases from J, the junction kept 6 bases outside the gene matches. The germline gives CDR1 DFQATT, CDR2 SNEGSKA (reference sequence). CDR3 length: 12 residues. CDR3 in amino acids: CSVQTSAYEQYF. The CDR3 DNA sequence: TGCAGTGTTCAGACTAGCGCTTACGAGCAGTACTTC.

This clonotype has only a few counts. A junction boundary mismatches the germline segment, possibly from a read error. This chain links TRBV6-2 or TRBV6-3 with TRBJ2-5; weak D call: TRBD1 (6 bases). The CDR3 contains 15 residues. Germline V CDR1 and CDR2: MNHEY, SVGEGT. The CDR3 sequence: CASSHSGAARETQCF. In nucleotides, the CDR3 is TGTGCCAGCAGTCACTCAGGGGCGGCGCGAGAGACCCAGTGCTTC.

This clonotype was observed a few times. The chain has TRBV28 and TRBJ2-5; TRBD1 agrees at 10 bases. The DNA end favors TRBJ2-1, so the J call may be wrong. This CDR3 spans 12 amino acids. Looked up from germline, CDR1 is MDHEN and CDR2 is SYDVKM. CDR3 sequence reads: CASETGGNEQFF. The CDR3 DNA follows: TGTGCCAGCGAGACAGGGGGCAACGAGCAGTTCTTC.

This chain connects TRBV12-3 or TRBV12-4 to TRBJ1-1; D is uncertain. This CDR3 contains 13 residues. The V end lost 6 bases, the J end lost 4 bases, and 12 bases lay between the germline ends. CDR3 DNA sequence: TGTGCCAGCAGCGACCTCGCCGGCACTGAAGCTTTCTTT. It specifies CASSDLAGTEAFF.